The 13 T cell receptor beta chains below come from one sample, sequenced in a study of response to subunit inactivated influenza vaccine. MiXCR, run by TCRdb on the RT-PCR reads, gives a single entry per CDR3 protein. The sample shows approximately 300,000 distinct CDR3 sequences, roughly 22% of them seen only once. Specimen: PBMCs from blood, collected about 20 months after vaccination. These receptors originate from a man between 45 and 75 years old who received an inactivated influenza vaccine.

Here the CDR3 reads CASSFSQGKVTDTQYF. The CDR3 nucleotides read TGTGCCAGCAGTTTCAGCCAGGGGAAGGTCACAGATACGCAGTATTTT. The rearrangement uses TRBV28 and TRBJ2-3, with D perhaps TRBD1 (6 bases). V lost 3 bases to trimming and J lost 2 bases, with 15 bases between them. Germline V gives CDR1 MDHEN, CDR2 SYDVKM. The CDR3 spans 16 residues.

The CDR3 loop reads CASSLSYSTYEQYF. The CDR3 bases are TGTGCCAGCAGTTTATCGTACAGCACCTACGAGCAGTACTTC. The V and J genes are TRBV27 and TRBJ2-7; no clear D. Germline V gives CDR1 MNHEY, CDR2 SMNVEV (reference sequence). V lost 0 bases and J 2 bases, leaving 8 bases between the germline ends. The length of the CDR3 is 14 residues.

The sample holds a few counts of this clonotype. This chain links TRBV5-1 with TRBJ2-3; D is undetermined. Trimming shortened V by 4 bases and J by 0 bases, and 18 bases separated the two germline ends. This CDR3 is 17 amino acids long. Germline values: CDR1 SGHRS, CDR2 YFSETQ. The CDR3 loop reads CASSRYPTDTSTDTQYF. The CDR3 DNA sequence: TGCGCCAGCAGCCGGTATCCCACAGACACTAGCACAGATACGCAGTATTTT.

There are a few counts of this clonotype. The chain recombines TRBV2 with TRBJ2-5, with D possibly being TRBD1 (5 bases). CDR1 and CDR2 (germline): SNHLY, FYNNEI. The length of the CDR3 is 13 residues. Deletions cut 6 bases from V and 0 bases from J, with 8 bases between. The CDR3 DNA sequence: TGTGCCAGCAGGAGACAGTACCAAGAGACCCAGTACTTC. Translating gives CASRRQYQETQYF.

V and J are TRBV11-2 and TRBJ2-7; TRBD2 aligns across 7 bases. CDR1 and CDR2 (germline): SGHAT, FQNNGV. Trimming at V came to 5 bases and at J to 0 bases, leaving 4 bases not matched to a gene. The length of the CDR3 is 14 residues. The CDR3 DNA sequence: TGTGCCAGCAGCCGACTAGCTATCTCCTACGAGCAGTACTTC. It encodes CASSRLAISYEQYF. Combining the CDR3 with reference TRBV11-2 and TRBJ2-7 gives the whole variable domain EAGVAQSPRYKIIEKRQSVAFWCNPISGHATLYWYQQILGQGPKLLIQFQNNGVVDDSQLPKDRFSAERLKGVDSTLKIQPAKLEDSAVYLCASSRLAISYEQYFGPGTRLTVT.

The chain joins TRBV7-8 to TRBJ2-2, with 11 bases fitting TRBD2. Germline V gives CDR1 SGHVS, CDR2 FQNEAQ. The CDR3 is 16 amino acids. The V segment lost 3 bases and the J segment 6 bases; nucleotides outside the gene matches: 6. CDR3 nucleotide sequence: TGTGCCAGCAGCTTCCAAACTAGCGGGAGTCCCGGGGAGCTGTTTTTT. Amino acids: CASSFQTSGSPGELFF.

This clonotype appeared a few times. The chain is built from TRBV20-1 and TRBJ1-2, with D maybe TRBD1 (6 bases). CDR3 size: 13 residues. Per the germline V gene, CDR1 is DFQATT and CDR2 is SNEGSKA (reference sequence). V was pared by 1 base and J by 3 bases, with 9 bases between. The CDR3 loop reads CSARAGVDYGYTF. CDR3 nucleotides: TGCAGTGCTAGAGCAGGGGTTGACTATGGCTACACCTTC.

J is TRBJ2-5 and V is TRBV20-1; D remains ambiguous. Germline CDR1 is DFQATT and CDR2 is SNEGSKA (reference sequence). V was cut by 3 bases and J by 1 base, with 9 bases left in between. The CDR3 totals 13 residues. CDR3 sequence reads: CSASTQAQETQYF. In DNA, the CDR3 is TGCAGTGCTAGCACCCAGGCCCAAGAGACCCAGTACTTC.

This clonotype has more than one count but fewer than ten. The chain combines TRBV20-1 with TRBJ2-1, with D uncertain. This CDR3 comprises 12 residues. The germline V gene has CDR1 DFQATT and CDR2 SNEGSKA (reference sequence). V was pared by 6 bases and J by 5 bases, with 11 bases between. CDR3 DNA: TGCAGTGCCGCCGGATTCAACAATGAGCAGTTCTTC. Translation: CSAAGFNNEQFF.

The chain has TRBV24-1 and TRBJ2-3; D unresolved. With 3 bases removed from V and 2 bases from J, the gap between germline ends came to 17 bases. The germline gives CDR1 KGHDR, CDR2 SFDVKD. The CDR3 is 17 residues long. CDR3 protein: CATSDSKDPVPTDTQYF. The DNA of the CDR3 is TGTGCCACCAGTGATAGTAAGGACCCCGTCCCCACAGATACGCAGTATTTT.

V and J are TRBV6-2 or TRBV6-3 and TRBJ2-6, with D tentatively TRBD2 (7 bases). V lost 2 bases to trimming and J lost 14 bases, with 16 bases between them. Germline values: CDR1 MNHEY, CDR2 SVGEGT. The CDR3 extends over 14 amino acids. Here the CDR3 reads CASSYGGAPLLLTF. In DNA, the CDR3 is TGTGCCAGCAGTTACGGGGGGGCCCCCCTCCTCCTGACTTTC.

The chain carries TRBV29-1 and TRBJ1-2; D unresolved. CDR1 SQVTM and CDR2 ANQGSEA come from the germline V gene. CDR3 length: 15 amino acids. V dropped 0 bases and J dropped 0 bases, with 11 bases sitting between them. This CDR3 is CSVEDPRATNYGYTF. The CDR3 nucleotides read TGCAGCGTTGAAGATCCTAGGGCAACTAACTATGGCTACACCTTC.

The chain employs TRBV5-6 and TRBJ1-2; D is possibly TRBD1 (6 bases). The CDR3 has 14 amino acids. V was trimmed by 0 bases and J by 8 bases, leaving 14 bases between them. The germline gives CDR1 SGHDT, CDR2 YYEEEE. DNA for the CDR3: TGTGCCAGCAGCTTGGACAGGGTGATTGAGGGCTACACCTTC. Translated, it gives CASSLDRVIEGYTF.